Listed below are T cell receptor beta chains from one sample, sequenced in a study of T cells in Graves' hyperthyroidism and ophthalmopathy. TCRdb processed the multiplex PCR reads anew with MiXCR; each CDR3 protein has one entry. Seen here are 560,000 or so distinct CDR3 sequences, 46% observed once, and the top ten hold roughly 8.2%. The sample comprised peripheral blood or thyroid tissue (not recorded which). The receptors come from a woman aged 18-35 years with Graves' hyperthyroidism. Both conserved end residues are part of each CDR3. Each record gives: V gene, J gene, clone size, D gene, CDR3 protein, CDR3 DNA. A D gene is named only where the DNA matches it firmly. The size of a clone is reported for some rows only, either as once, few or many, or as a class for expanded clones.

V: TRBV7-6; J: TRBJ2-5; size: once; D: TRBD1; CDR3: CASSPPTGGLGETQYF; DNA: TGTGCCAGCAGCCCACCGACAGGGGGCCTGGGGGAGACCCAGTACTTC
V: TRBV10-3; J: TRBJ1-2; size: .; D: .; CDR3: CAISVEGGNYGYTF; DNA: TGTGCCATCAGTGTGGAAGGGGGGAACTACGGCTACACCTTC
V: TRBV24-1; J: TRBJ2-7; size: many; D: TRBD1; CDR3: CATSATGQGVDYEQYF; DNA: TGTGCCACCAGTGCTACAGGACAGGGAGTCGACTACGAGCAGTACTTC
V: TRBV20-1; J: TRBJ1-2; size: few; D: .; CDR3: CSAIRDSSGYTF; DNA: TGCAGTGCTATCCGCGACAGTAGTGGCTACACCTTC
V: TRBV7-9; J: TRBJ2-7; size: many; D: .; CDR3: CASSLGGTWSYEQYF; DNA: TGTGCCAGCAGCTTAGGTGGGACTTGGTCCTACGAGCAGTACTTC
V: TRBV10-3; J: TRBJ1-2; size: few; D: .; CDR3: CASRLGRADNYGYTF; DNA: TGTGCCAGCAGACTTGGACGGGCGGACAACTATGGCTACACCTTC
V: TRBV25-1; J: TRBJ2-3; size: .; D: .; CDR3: CASNGGYADTQYF; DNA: TGTGCCAGCAATGGAGGGTACGCAGATACGCAGTATTTT
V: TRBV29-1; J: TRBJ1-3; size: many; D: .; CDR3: CLGADSSGNTIYF; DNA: TGCCTAGGGGCTGACTCTTCTGGAAACACCATATATTTT
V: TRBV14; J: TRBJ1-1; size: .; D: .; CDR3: CASSQNWMNTEAFF; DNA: TGTGCCAGCAGCCAGAATTGGATGAACACTGAAGCTTTCTTT
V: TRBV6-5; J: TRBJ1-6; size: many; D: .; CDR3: CASKAGNSPLHF; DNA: TGTGCCAGCAAGGCAGGGAACTCACCCCTCCACTTT
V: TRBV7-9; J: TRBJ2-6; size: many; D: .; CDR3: CASSLAMQGPSGANVLTF; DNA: TGTGCCAGCAGCTTAGCGATGCAGGGACCTTCTGGGGCCAACGTCCTGACTTTC
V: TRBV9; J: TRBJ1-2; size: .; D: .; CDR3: CASSGERGRTF; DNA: TGTGCCAGCAGCGGCGAGAGAGGGCGTACCTTC
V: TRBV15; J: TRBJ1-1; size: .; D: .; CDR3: CAITRESGNTEAFF; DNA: TGTGCCATCACGCGCGAATCGGGGAACACTGAAGCTTTCTTT
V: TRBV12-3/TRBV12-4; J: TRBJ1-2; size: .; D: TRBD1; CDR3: CASRSDRDGDYGYTF; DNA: TGTGCCAGCAGATCCGACAGGGACGGTGACTATGGCTACACCTTC
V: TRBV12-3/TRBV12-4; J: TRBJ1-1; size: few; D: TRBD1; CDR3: CASTFATGGTEAFF; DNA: TGTGCCAGCACCTTCGCGACAGGGGGCACTGAAGCTTTCTTT
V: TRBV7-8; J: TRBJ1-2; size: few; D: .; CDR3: CASSSKSYGYTF; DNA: TGTGCCAGCAGCTCAAAGTCCTATGGCTACACCTTC
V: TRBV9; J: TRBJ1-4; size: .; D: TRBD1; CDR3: CASGLDRTSEKLFF; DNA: TGTGCTAGTGGTTTGGACAGGACAAGTGAAAAACTGTTTTTT
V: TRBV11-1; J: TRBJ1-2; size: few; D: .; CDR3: CASRGGGDGYTF; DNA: TGTGCCAGCAGGGGAGGAGGAGATGGCTACACCTTC
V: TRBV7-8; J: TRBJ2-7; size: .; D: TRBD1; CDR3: CASSLGTGTDFYEKYF; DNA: TGTGCCAGCAGCTTAGGAACCGGGACAGATTTCTACGAGAAGTACTTC
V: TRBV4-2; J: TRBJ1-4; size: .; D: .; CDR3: CASSPFGGDGRETNEKLFF; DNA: TGTGCCAGCAGCCCTTTTGGGGGAGACGGGCGAGAAACTAATGAAAAACTGTTTTTT
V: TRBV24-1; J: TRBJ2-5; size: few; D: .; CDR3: CATSDGGVPLEETQYF; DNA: TGTGCCACCAGTGATGGCGGGGTCCCCCTGGAGGAGACCCAGTACTTC
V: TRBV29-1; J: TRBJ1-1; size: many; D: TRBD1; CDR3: CSVMGQRIFGEAFF; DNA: TGCAGCGTGATGGGACAGAGGATCTTCGGTGAAGCTTTCTTT
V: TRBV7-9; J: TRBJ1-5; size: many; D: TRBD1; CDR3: CASSAGQGNQPQHF; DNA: TGTGCCAGCAGCGCGGGACAGGGCAATCAGCCCCAGCATTTT
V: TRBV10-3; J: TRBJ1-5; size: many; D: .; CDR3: CAISESLDQPQHF; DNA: TGTGCCATCAGTGAGAGTTTAGATCAGCCCCAGCATTTT
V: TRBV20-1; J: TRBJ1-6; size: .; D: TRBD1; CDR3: CSARQGANSPLHF; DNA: TGCAGTGCTAGACAGGGGGCAAATTCACCCCTCCACTTT
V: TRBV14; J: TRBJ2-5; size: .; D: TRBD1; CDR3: CASSLQGPGYF; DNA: TGTGCCAGCAGCCTACAGGGGCCCGGGTACTTC
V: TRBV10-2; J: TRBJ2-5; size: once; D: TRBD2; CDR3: CASRAGGAKETQYF; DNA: TGCGCCAGCAGGGCCGGGGGGGCGAAGGAGACCCAGTACTTC
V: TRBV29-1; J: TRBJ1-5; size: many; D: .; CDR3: CSAGGGNQPQHF; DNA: TGCAGCGCCGGGGGGGGTAATCAGCCCCAGCATTTT
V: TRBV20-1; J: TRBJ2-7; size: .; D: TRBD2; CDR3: CSASGGTSGPSSYEQYF; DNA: TGCAGTGCTAGCGGCGGGACTAGCGGTCCAAGCTCCTACGAGCAGTACTTC
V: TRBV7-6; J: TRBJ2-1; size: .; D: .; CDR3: CASRGRIRENEQFF; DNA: TGTGCCAGCAGGGGAAGGATACGGGAGAATGAGCAGTTCTTC
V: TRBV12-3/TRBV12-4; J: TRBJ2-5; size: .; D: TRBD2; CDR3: CASNFGAGSETQYF; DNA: TGTGCCAGCAACTTCGGAGCGGGAAGCGAGACCCAGTACTTC
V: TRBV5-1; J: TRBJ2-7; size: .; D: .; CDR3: CASSLIEQGGYEQYF; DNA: TGCGCCAGCAGCTTGATTGAGCAGGGGGGGTACGAGCAGTACTTC
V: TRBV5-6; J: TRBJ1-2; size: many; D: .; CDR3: CASSEGREIYGYTF; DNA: TGTGCCAGCAGCGAGGGACGGGAGATCTATGGCTACACCTTC
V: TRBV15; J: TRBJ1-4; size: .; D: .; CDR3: CATSRDAQFNEKLFF; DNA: TGTGCCACCAGCAGAGATGCGCAGTTTAATGAAAAACTGTTTTTT
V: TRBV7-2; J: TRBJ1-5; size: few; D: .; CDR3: CASSPPGLGQPQHF; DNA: TGTGCCAGCAGTCCCCCAGGGTTGGGTCAGCCCCAGCATTTT
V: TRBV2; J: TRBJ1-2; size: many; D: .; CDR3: CASSEAQGKWGYTF; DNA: TGTGCCAGCAGTGAAGCGCAGGGGAAATGGGGCTACACCTTC
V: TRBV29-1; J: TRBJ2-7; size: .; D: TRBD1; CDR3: CSVEEGDRGNEQYF; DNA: TGCAGCGTTGAAGAAGGGGACAGGGGAAACGAGCAGTACTTC
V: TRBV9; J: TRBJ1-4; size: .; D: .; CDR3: CASSVDGTETNEKLFF; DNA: TGTGCCAGCAGCGTAGACGGGACGGAGACTAATGAAAAACTGTTTTTT